Described below is a single T cell receptor (beta chain) sequence and its context. The data were obtained in a study of blood T cell repertoires in COVID-19. Enrolled through a virtual design, the participants were between roughly 18 and 95 years of age and came from around 25 US areas. Participants had their cohort set by participant-reported clinical history. Donors in Cohort 3 who had recovered were those with two negative PCRs, healthcare professional clearance, or resolution of their symptoms. Original handling: The authors estimated nucleated cell counts from reference gene primer amplification. Profiled with immunoSEQ multiplex PCR; TCRdb holds only in-frame clones, not every one. V and J calls and clone size follow that table, whereas D and trimming were derived from the DNA. This sample has more than 200,000 clones; 80% to 90% occur once, and the top ten carry around 1.7%. Trimming took off 0 bases at V and 4 bases at J, with 12 bases between the two ends. The CDR3 consists of 15 residues. Germline V gene lookup returns CDR1 ENHRY and CDR2 SYGVKD.

This chain joins TRBV10-3 and TRBJ1-2; D ambiguous. Sequencing was done on a sample of PBMCs or T cells enriched from blood (not recorded which). The source of this sequence is a man aged 40-50 years who had recovered from COVID-19. Written as DNA, the CDR3 is TGTGCCATCAGTGAGTCTATGGAGAGTTTCTATGGCTACACCTTC. It codes for CAISESMESFYGYTF.